Given below is one TCR beta chain in context. Its antigen is not identified. Its ends do not fully match the called genes, so a read error is possible. This sample is part of a study of blood T cells in healthy people across ages. Through a sample-barcoded 5' primer and a J-beta primer mix, a second PCR was run for roughly 7 to 11 cycles. A tag from a template-switch adaptor with 12 random nucleotides marked each cDNA molecule. TCRdb re-called the 5' RACE reads through MiXCR, storing one row per CDR3 protein. The sample shows some 290,000 distinct CDR3 sequences, 25% to 30% of them seen only once. Study results and caveats: It was the long-lived donors that had more naive CD4+ cells and higher diversity than aged donors.

This CDR3 contains 14 residues. Per germline, CDR1 MDHEN and CDR2 SYDVKM. V is TRBV28 and J is TRBJ1-3, with D perhaps matching TRBD1 (5 bases). Source material: blood. The clonotype originates from a woman between 65 and 79 years old in good health. The CDR3 protein is CASLRGSSGDTIYF. The CDR3 DNA reads as TGTGCCAGCCTGAGGGGCTCCTCTGGAGACACCATATATTTT.